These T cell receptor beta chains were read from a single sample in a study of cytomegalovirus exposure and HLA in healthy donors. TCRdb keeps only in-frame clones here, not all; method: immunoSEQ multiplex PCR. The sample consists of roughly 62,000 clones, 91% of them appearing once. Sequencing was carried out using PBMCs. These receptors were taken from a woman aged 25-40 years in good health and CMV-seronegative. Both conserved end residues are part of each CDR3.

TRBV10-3	CAISELVVEQYF
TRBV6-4	CASSDHSGLAGVVRAGELFF
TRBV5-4	CASSLVGGAETQYF
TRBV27	CASSLSLAGATYNEQFF
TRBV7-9	CASSLALDSLSQMNTEAFF
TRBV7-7	CASSSSLNTEAFF
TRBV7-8	CASSRAIGGAETQYF
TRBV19	CASRRPKTALSGANVLTF
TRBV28	CATQVRDNEQFF
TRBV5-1	CASREWRERTDTQYF
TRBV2	CASGGSGADGYTF
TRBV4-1	CASSQPGQGAWGYTF
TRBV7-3	CASSLTATSVYNEQFF
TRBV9	CASSVASGQYGELFF
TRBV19	CASSLSSGGNYEQYF
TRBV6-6	CASSRAGTGPNVLTF
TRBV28	CASSTGNQPQHF
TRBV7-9	CASSPMLGAHRGQGDTQYF
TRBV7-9	CASSLSTSGNEQYF
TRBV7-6	CASSQQRGLEQFF
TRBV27	CASRGGGGANQPQHF
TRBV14	CASSLTGVLYEQYF
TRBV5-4	CASSSGTSGSSGELFF
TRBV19	CASSMLAGGNEQFF
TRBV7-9	CASSPTGIETQYF
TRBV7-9	CASVGANEKLFF
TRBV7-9	CASSLILAGDNEQFF
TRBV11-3	CASSPRPGLAGVRTGELFF
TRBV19	CASSSPRTASNQPQHF